Each of the 9 T cell receptor beta chains below was sequenced from the same sample in a study of OX40 agonist ivuxolimab in advanced cancers. The data were produced by immunoSEQ multiplex PCR, yet TCRdb's version contains in-frame clones alone and is incomplete. The repertoire holds tens of thousands of clones, with 75% to 95% as singletons. Sequences were derived from CD4+ or CD8+ T cells sorted from blood, sampled in a trial of the OX40 agonist ivuxolimab. The source of these receptors is an adult with an advanced solid tumor such as melanoma, head and neck, liver or kidney cancer.

V gene TRBV9 combines with J gene TRBJ2-5; the match to TRBD1 covers 8 bases. The CDR3 covers 18 residues. J gave up 1 base and V 3 bases, and 14 bases lay outside the gene matches. CDR1 is SGDLS and CDR2 is YYNGEE in the germline V gene. The CDR3 DNA sequence: TGTGCCAGCAGCGGGGGGTCGGGACAGGTATTAACCCAAGAGACCCAGTACTTC. Amino acid sequence: CASSGGSGQVLTQETQYF.

The V gene is TRBV19, the J gene TRBJ2-1; 13 nucleotides agree with TRBD2. The length of the CDR3 is 14 residues. J was trimmed by 7 bases and V by 6 bases; bases with no gene match: 3. Germline lookup yields CDR1 LNHDA and CDR2 SQIVND (reference sequence). The DNA of the CDR3 is TGTGCCAGTAGGAGGACTAGCGGGAGTAATGAGCAGTTCTTC. As protein: CASRRTSGSNEQFF.

This clone was counted once. V and J are TRBV18 and TRBJ2-5; 7 nucleotides agree with TRBD1. The trim removed 3 bases at V and 2 bases at J, leaving 6 bases unmatched. CDR1 and CDR2 from the germline V gene are KGHSH and LQKENI. CDR3 length equals 15 residues. The CDR3 DNA is TGTGCCAGCTCACCCCTGGGACAGACGCAAGAGACCCAGTACTTC. Its protein is CASSPLGQTQETQYF.

V usage is TRBV10-3 and J usage is TRBJ2-6, with D tentatively TRBD2 (5 bases). V shed 4 bases and J shed 0 bases, with 7 bases lying between them. Germline lookup yields CDR1 ENHRY and CDR2 SYGVKD. The CDR3 covers 15 residues. CDR3 protein: CAISGAGSGANVLTF. DNA of the CDR3: TGTGCCATCAGTGGGGCGGGCTCTGGGGCCAACGTCCTGACTTTC.

V and J are TRBV10-1 and TRBJ2-7; maybe TRBD2 (6 bases). The ends were cut back, 3 bases at V and 10 bases at J, with 16 bases in the middle. The germline CDR1 and CDR2 sequences are WNHNN and SYGVQD (reference sequence). This CDR3 has 13 amino acids. The CDR3 nucleotides are TGCGCCAGCAGTGAACAGGACCGCGGGACTCAGTACTTC. It specifies CASSEQDRGTQYF.

The genes are TRBV28 and TRBJ2-7; 7 bases are a match to TRBD2. The length of the CDR3 is 13 residues. Looked up from germline, CDR1 is MDHEN and CDR2 is SYDVKM. V trimming: 10 bases; J trimming: 0 bases; junction bases outside the gene matches: 6. As DNA, the CDR3 is TGTGCCATCGCCGGGACTACCTCCTACGAGCAGTACTTC. This translates into CAIAGTTSYEQYF.

This chain links TRBV7-2 with TRBJ2-3; 10 bases are shared with TRBD2. The ends lost 5 bases at V and 5 bases at J; junction bases unmatched: 19. This CDR3 is built from 19 residues. Germline CDR1 and CDR2: SGHTA and FQGNSA. DNA of the CDR3: TGTGCCAGCAGCAGCGGCACTAGCGGGAATGGGTTTGCGCGAGATACGCAGTATTTT. This gives the protein CASSSGTSGNGFARDTQYF.

This chain links TRBV19 with TRBJ1-5; D unclear. The V end was cut by 4 bases, the J end by 0 bases, with 4 bases between. CDR1 and CDR2 (germline): LNHDA, SQIVND (reference sequence). The CDR3 sequence is 13 residues long. CDR3 sequence reads: CASSTVSNQPQHF. Written as DNA, the CDR3 is TGTGCCAGTAGTACTGTTAGCAATCAGCCCCAGCATTTT.

The CDR3 sequence: CASSSQRNTEAFF. DNA of the CDR3: TGCGCCAGCAGCTCTCAGAGGAACACTGAAGCTTTCTTT. This chain joins TRBV5-1 and TRBJ1-1; D remains ambiguous. Germline V gives CDR1 SGHRS, CDR2 YFSETQ. Between the trimmed V and J ends, which lost 3 bases and 1 base, there was a span of 7 bases. The CDR3 is 13 residues long.